The rows below give T cell receptor beta chains drawn from one sample of a study of OX40 agonist ivuxolimab in advanced cancers. Using immunoSEQ multiplex PCR, the repertoire was profiled, and TCRdb retains in-frame clones only, with some absent. The data show some 130,000 clones, about 93% seen once. The sample consisted of CD4+ or CD8+ T cells sorted from blood, taken in a trial of the OX40 agonist ivuxolimab. These receptors all come from an adult with an advanced solid tumor such as melanoma, head and neck, liver or kidney cancer. The CDR3 runs from the conserved cysteine through the conserved F or W. D genes are given only for firm matches. Not every row has a clone size; where given, it reads once, few, many or a size class.

V gene	clone size	D gene	J gene	CDR3 DNA	CDR3 protein
TRBV5-1	.	.	TRBJ2-3	TGCGCCAGCAGCTTGGGGGGGATTTGGCCTAGCACAGATACGCAGTATTTT	CASSLGGIWPSTDTQYF
TRBV5-1	.	.	TRBJ2-6	TGCGCCAGCAGCTTGACAGGTACGAGCTCTGGGGCCAACGTCCTGACTTTC	CASSLTGTSSGANVLTF
TRBV19	once	.	TRBJ2-3	TGTGCCAGTAGTATTGATCGGATTCATACGCAGTATTTT	CASSIDRIHTQYF
TRBV7-2	.	TRBD1	TRBJ2-7	TGTGCCAGCAGCCCCGAGGTAGGGACAGGGGTCTACGAGCAGTACTTC	CASSPEVGTGVYEQYF
TRBV6-6	.	TRBD1	TRBJ1-1	TGTGCCAGCAGCTCAACAGGGGGCGCGGAGGTGCCTTTCTTT	CASSSTGGAEVPFF
TRBV13	few	TRBD2	TRBJ2-1	TGTGCCAGCAGCTTATCTTGGAGCGGGGGGGGCCACGGGCAGTTCTTC	CASSLSWSGGGHGQFF
TRBV6-5	.	.	TRBJ1-2	TGTGCCAGCAGCCCCGCCGGGGGCTATGGCTACACCTTC	CASSPAGGYGYTF
TRBV5-1	.	.	TRBJ1-2	TGCGCCAGCAGCTTGGGACAATCGCCCACCTTC	CASSLGQSPTF
TRBV5-4	.	.	TRBJ2-7	TGTGCCAGCAGCGGGAGTGTCGTTTACGAGCAGTACTTC	CASSGSVVYEQYF
TRBV6-6	.	TRBD1	TRBJ1-2	TGTGCCAGCAGTCGGGACAGTGCTGGGCGTAACTATGGCTACACCTTC	CASSRDSAGRNYGYTF
TRBV5-4	.	TRBD1	TRBJ1-3	TGTGCCAGCAGCGTGACAGGGGTCGGAAACACCATATATTTT	CASSVTGVGNTIYF
TRBV5-6	.	.	TRBJ2-5	TGTGCCAGCAGCTTGGGGACCCTAGAGACCCAGTACTTC	CASSLGTLETQYF
TRBV7-9	.	.	TRBJ1-3	TGTGCCAGCAGCCTCGGACAGCCCGGGAACACCATATATTTT	CASSLGQPGNTIYF
TRBV20-1	.	.	TRBJ2-3	TGCAGTGCTAGACTGTCAGATACGCAGTATTTT	CSARLSDTQYF
TRBV5-4	once	.	TRBJ2-7	TGTGCCAGCAGCTTGATGGGCTCCCCTCCCGAGCAGTACTTC	CASSLMGSPPEQYF
TRBV5-1	.	.	TRBJ2-2	TGCGCCAGCAGCTTTTCAGGGGCCCGGGACACCGGGGAGCTGTTTTTT	CASSFSGARDTGELFF
TRBV9	.	.	TRBJ2-7	TGTGCCAGCAGCGTAGGTGCGGGGAGTAGCTCCTACGAGCAGTACTTC	CASSVGAGSSSYEQYF
TRBV5-4	.	.	TRBJ2-3	TGTGCCAGCAGCTTGGCCGGCCCGCAGGGTAATACGCAGTATTTT	CASSLAGPQGNTQYF
TRBV28	.	.	TRBJ2-6	TGTGCCAGCAGTTCAGGGGCCCTACCCTCTGGGGCCAACGTCCTGACTTTC	CASSSGALPSGANVLTF
TRBV5-1	.	TRBD1	TRBJ2-7	TGCGCCAGCAGCCGTGGACCCGGACAGGATTACGAGCAGTACTTC	CASSRGPGQDYEQYF
TRBV5-5	.	TRBD1	TRBJ2-7	TGTGCCAGCAGCTTGGCTCGGGACAGGGGGCACGGGCAGTACTTC	CASSLARDRGHGQYF
TRBV11-2	.	.	TRBJ1-6	TGTGCCAGCAGCTTAGATCCTGGGGCCAAGGGGAATTCACCCCTCCACTTT	CASSLDPGAKGNSPLHF
TRBV5-1	.	TRBD1	TRBJ1-1	TGCGCCAGCAGCTTCGGGACAGGCACTGAAGCTTTCTTT	CASSFGTGTEAFF
TRBV5-6	.	TRBD2	TRBJ2-2	TGTGCCAGCAGCTTGGGAGCGGGAAACACCGGGGAGCTGTTTTTT	CASSLGAGNTGELFF
TRBV5-1	.	TRBD1	TRBJ2-7	TGCGCCAGCAGCCCCGGACAGGACTCCTACGAGCAGTACTTC	CASSPGQDSYEQYF
TRBV29-1	.	TRBD1	TRBJ1-1	TGCAGCGTTGAACGGACAGGGGGCACTGAAGCTTTCTTT	CSVERTGGTEAFF
TRBV18	.	TRBD1	TRBJ1-2	TGTGCCAGCTCACCGGGACAGACGAATAACTATGGCTACACCTTC	CASSPGQTNNYGYTF
TRBV6-4	.	.	TRBJ1-1	TGTGCCAGACCCGACGAAGGGTGGGGAACTGAAGCTTTCTTT	CARPDEGWGTEAFF
TRBV7-2	.	.	TRBJ2-1	TGTGCCAGCAGCTTAGAAACGGCAGGCCGGGGCAACGATGAGCAGTTCTTC	CASSLETAGRGNDEQFF